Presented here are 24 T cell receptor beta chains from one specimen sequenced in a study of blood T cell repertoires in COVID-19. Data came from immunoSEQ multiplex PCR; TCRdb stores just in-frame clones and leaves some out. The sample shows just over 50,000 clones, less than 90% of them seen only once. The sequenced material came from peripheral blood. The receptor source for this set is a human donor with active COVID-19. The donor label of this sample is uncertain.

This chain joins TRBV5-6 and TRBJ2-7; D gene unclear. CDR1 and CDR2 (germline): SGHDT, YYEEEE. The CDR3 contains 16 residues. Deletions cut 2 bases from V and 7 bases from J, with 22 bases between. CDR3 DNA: TGTGCCAGCAGCTTCTTGAGTTCGCAGGCCGGTTGGGAGCAGTACTTC. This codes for CASSFLSSQAGWEQYF. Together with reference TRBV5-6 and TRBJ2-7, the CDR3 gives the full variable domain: DAGVTQSPTHLIKTRGQQVTLRCSPKSGHDTVSWYQQALGQGPQFIFQYYEEEERQRGNFPDRFSGHQFPNYSSELNVNALLLGDSALYLCASSFLSSQAGWEQYFGPGTRLTVT.

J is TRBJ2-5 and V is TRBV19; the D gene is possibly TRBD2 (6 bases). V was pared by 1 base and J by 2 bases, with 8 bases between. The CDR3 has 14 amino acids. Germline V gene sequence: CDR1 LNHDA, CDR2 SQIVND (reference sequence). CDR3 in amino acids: CASSIGGGQETQYF. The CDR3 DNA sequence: TGTGCCAGTAGTATAGGGGGAGGTCAAGAGACCCAGTACTTC.

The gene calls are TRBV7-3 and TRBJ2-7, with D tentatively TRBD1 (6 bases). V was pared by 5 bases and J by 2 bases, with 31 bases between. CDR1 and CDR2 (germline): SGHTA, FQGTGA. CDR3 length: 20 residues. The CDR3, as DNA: TGTGCCAGCAGCCCTCGACAAATTAAAAGGACAGTTGCCCCCCCCTACGAGCAGTACTTC. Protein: CASSPRQIKRTVAPPYEQYF.

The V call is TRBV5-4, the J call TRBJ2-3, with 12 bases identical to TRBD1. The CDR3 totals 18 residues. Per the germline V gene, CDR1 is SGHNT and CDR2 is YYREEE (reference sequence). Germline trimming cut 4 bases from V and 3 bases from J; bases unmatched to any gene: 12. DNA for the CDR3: TGTGCCAGCAGCGCCTGGGGACAGGGGGCGTTCGGTACAGATACGCAGTATTTT. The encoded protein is CASSAWGQGAFGTDTQYF.

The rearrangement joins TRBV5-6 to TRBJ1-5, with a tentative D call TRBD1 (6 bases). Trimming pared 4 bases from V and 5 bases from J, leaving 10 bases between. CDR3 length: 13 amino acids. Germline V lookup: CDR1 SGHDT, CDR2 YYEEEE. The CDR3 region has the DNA TGTGCCAGCAGCCAGGGGACCGATCAGCCCCAGCATTTT. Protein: CASSQGTDQPQHF.

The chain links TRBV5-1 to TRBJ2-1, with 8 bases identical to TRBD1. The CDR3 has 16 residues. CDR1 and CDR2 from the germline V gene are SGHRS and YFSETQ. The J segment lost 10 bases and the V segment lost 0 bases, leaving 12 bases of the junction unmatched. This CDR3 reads CASSLGDRMTVVEQFF. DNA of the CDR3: TGCGCCAGCAGCTTGGGGGACAGGATGACGGTCGTGGAGCAGTTCTTC.

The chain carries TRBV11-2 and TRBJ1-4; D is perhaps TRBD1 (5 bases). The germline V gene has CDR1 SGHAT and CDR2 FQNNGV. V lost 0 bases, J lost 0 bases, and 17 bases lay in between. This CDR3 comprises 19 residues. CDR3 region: CASSLEGGGFRATNEKLFF. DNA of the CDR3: TGTGCCAGCAGCTTAGAGGGGGGAGGTTTCCGGGCAACTAATGAAAAACTGTTTTTT.

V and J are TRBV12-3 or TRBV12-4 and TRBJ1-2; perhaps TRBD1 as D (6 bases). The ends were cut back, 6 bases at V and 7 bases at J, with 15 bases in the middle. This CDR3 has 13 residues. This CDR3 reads CASSTGGAGGYTF. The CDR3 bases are TGTGCCAGCAGCACGGGGGGCGCGGGTGGCTACACCTTC.

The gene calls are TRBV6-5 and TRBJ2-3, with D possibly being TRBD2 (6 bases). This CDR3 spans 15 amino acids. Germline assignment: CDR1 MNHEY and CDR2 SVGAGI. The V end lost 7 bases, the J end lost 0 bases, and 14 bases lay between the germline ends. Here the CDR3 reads CASIPSGSSTDTQYF. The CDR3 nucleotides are TGTGCCAGCATCCCCAGCGGGTCCAGCACAGATACGCAGTATTTT.

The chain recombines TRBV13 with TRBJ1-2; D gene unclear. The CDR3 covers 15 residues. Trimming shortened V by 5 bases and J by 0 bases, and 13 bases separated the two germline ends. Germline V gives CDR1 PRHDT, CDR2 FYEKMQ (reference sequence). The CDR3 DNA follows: TGTGCCAGCAGCGGCATAACCTTGACTAACTATGGCTACACCTTC. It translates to CASSGITLTNYGYTF. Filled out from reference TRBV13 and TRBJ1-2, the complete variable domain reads AAGVIQSPRHLIKEKRETATLKCYPIPRHDTVYWYQQGPGQDPQFLISFYEKMQSDKGSIPDRFSAQQFSDYHSELNMSSLELGDSALYFCASSGITLTNYGYTFGSGTRLTVV.

CDR3 in DNA: TGTGCCAGCAGTCAACGGACTAGCGGGGGCTACGAGCAGTACTTC. Its protein is CASSQRTSGGYEQYF. The V call is TRBV6-5, the J call TRBJ2-7, with 13 bases fitting TRBD2. This CDR3 has 15 residues. Germline assignment: CDR1 MNHEY and CDR2 SVGAGI. Trimming cost V 5 bases and J 3 bases; bases outside gene matches: 4.

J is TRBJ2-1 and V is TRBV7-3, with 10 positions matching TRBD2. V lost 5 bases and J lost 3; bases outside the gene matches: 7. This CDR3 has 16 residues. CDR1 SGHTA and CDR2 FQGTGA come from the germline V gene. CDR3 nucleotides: TGTGCCAGCAGCCCTCGGACTAGCGGTAACTACAATGAGCAGTTCTTC. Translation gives CASSPRTSGNYNEQFF.

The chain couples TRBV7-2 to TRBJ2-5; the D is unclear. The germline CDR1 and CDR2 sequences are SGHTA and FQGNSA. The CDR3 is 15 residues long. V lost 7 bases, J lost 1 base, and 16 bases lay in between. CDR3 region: CASTPSYRIQETQYF. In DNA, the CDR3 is TGTGCCAGCACCCCTTCTTACAGAATCCAAGAGACCCAGTACTTC. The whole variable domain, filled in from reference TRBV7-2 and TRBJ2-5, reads GAGVSQSPSNKVTEKGKDVELRCDPISGHTALYWYRQSLGQGLEFLIYFQGNSAPDKSGLPSDRFSAERTGGSVSTLTIQRTQQEDSAVYLCASTPSYRIQETQYFGPGTRLLVL.

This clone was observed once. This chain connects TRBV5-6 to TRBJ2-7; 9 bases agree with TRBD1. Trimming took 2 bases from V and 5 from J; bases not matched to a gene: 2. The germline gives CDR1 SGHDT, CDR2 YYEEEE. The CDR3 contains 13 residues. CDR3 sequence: CASSLDRGDEQYF. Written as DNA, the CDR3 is TGTGCCAGCAGCTTAGACAGGGGGGACGAGCAGTACTTC.

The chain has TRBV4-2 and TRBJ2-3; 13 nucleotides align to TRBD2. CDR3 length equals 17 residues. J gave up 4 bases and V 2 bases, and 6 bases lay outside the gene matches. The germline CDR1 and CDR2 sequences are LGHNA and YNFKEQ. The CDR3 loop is CASSQPGLAGASDTQYF. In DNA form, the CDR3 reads TGTGCCAGCAGCCAACCTGGACTAGCGGGGGCTTCAGATACGCAGTATTTT.

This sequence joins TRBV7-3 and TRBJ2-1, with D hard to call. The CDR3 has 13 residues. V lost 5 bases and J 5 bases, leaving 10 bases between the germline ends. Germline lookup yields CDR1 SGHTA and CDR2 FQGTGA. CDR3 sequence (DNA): TGTGCCAGCAGCCTCCTCGGAGACAATGAGCAGTTCTTC. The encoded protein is CASSLLGDNEQFF.

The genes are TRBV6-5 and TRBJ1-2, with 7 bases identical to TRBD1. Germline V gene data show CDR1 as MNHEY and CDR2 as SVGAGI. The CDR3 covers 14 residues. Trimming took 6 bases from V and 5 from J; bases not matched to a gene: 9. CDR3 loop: CASRGPTGTYGYTF. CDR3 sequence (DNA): TGTGCCAGCAGAGGACCGACAGGGACTTATGGCTACACCTTC.

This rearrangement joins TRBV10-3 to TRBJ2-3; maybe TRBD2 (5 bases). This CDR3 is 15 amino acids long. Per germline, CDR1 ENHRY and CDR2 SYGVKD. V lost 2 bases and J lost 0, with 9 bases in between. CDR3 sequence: CAISEPGSSTDTQYF. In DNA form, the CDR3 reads TGTGCCATCAGTGAGCCGGGGTCTAGCACAGATACGCAGTATTTT.

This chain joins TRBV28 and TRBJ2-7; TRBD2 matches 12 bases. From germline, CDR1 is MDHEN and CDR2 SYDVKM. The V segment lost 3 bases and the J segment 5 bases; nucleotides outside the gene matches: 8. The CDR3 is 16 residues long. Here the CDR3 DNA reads TGTGCCAGCAGTTTGTCTAGCGGGGGGGCCGTCCACGAGCAGTACTTC. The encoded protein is CASSLSSGGAVHEQYF.

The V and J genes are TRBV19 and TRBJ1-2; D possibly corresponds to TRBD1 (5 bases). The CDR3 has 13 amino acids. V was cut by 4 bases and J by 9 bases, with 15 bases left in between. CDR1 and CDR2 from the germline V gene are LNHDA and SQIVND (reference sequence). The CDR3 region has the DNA TGTGCCAGTAGTACCACAGGATTTATAAGCTACACCTTC. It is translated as CASSTTGFISYTF.

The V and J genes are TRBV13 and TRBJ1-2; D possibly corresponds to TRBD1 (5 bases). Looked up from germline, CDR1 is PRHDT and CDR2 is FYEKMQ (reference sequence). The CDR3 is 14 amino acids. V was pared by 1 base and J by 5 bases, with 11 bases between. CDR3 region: CASSLEGIGYGYTF. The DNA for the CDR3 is TGTGCCAGCAGCTTAGAGGGGATAGGTTATGGCTACACCTTC.

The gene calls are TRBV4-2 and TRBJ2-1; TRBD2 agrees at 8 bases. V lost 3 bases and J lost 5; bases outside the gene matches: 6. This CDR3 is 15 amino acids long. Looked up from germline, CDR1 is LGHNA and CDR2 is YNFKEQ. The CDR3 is CASSQSLAEDNEQFF. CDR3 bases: TGTGCCAGCAGCCAGTCACTAGCGGAGGACAATGAGCAGTTCTTC.

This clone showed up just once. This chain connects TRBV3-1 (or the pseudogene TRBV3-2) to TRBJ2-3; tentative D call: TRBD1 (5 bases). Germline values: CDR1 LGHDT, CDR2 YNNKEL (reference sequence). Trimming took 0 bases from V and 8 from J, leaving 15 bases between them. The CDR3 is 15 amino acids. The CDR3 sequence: CASSQDPLAGATQYF. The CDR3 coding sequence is TGTGCCAGCAGCCAAGATCCCCTGGCTGGGGCTACGCAGTATTTT.

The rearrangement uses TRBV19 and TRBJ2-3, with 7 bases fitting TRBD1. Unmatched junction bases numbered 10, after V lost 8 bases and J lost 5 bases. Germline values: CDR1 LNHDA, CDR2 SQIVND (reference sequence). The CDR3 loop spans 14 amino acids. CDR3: CASRTGGVGDTQYF. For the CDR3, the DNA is TGTGCCAGTCGGACAGGAGGCGTGGGAGATACGCAGTATTTT.